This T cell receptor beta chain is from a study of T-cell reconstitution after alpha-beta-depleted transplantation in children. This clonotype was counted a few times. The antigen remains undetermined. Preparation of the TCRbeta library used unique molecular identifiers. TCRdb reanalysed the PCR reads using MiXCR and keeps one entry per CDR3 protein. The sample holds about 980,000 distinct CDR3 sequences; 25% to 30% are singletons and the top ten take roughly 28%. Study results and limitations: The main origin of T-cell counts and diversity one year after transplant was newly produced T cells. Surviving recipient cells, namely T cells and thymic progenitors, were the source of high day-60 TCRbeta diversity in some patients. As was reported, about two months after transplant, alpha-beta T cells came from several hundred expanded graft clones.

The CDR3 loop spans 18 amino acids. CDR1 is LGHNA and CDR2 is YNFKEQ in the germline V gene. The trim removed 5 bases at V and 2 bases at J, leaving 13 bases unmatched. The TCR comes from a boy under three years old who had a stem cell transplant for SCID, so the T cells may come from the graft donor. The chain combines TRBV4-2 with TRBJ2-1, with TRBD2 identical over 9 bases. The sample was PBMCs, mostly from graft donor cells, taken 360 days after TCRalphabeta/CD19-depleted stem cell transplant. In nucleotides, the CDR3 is TGTGCCAGCAGCTCCCTAGAAAGGGGACTAGCCGCCTACAATGAGCAGTTCTTC. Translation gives CASSSLERGLAAYNEQFF.